A selection of T cell receptor beta chains follows, all from one sample in a study of OX40 agonist ivuxolimab in advanced cancers. Using immunoSEQ multiplex PCR, the repertoire was profiled, and TCRdb retains in-frame clones only, with some absent. The sample lists some 58,000 clones, about 88% seen once, with about 0.82% in the top ten. The sample here was CD4+ or CD8+ T cells sorted from blood, taken in a trial of the OX40 agonist ivuxolimab. Every receptor here comes from an adult with an advanced solid tumor such as melanoma, head and neck, liver or kidney cancer. Each CDR3 is given with its conserved first and last residue. D genes are given only for firm matches. Not every row has a clone size; where given, it reads once, few, many or a size class.

d_gene,j_gene,abundance,v_gene,CDR3nt,CDR3aa
TRBD1,TRBJ1-1,NA,TRBV7-9,TGTGCCAGCAGCTTCCCAAGGGGGCCTAACACTGAAGCTTTCTTT,CASSFPRGPNTEAFF
NA,TRBJ1-5,few,TRBV7-8,TGTGCCAGCAGCTTACCCGGAGGCAATCAGCCCCAGCATTTT,CASSLPGGNQPQHF
NA,TRBJ2-3,NA,TRBV30,TGTGCCTGGACGCGGGGACTCAACACAGATACGCAGTATTTT,CAWTRGLNTDTQYF
NA,TRBJ1-5,NA,TRBV27,TGTGCCAGCAGTTTCCATCCGGAGGACAGCTATAGCAATCAGCCCCAGCATTTT,CASSFHPEDSYSNQPQHF
NA,TRBJ1-2,NA,TRBV29-1,TGCAGCGTTGAAGACGACAGGCCTGTGGGGGGCTACACCTTC,CSVEDDRPVGGYTF
TRBD2,TRBJ2-3,NA,TRBV5-1,TGCGCCAGCAGCTTACACCAGACTAGCGGCACAGATACGCAGTATTTT,CASSLHQTSGTDTQYF
TRBD1,TRBJ2-2,NA,TRBV28,TGTGCCAGCTGCCCCGGGACAGGGGGCTCCGGGGAGCTGTTTTTT,CASCPGTGGSGELFF
NA,TRBJ2-2,NA,TRBV21-1,TGTGCCAGCAGCAAGGGTACCGGCGAGCTGTTTTTT,CASSKGTGELFF
NA,TRBJ2-3,NA,TRBV5-4,TGTGCCAGCAGCTTGTCTGGGGGACTGAGCACAGATACGCAGTATTTT,CASSLSGGLSTDTQYF
TRBD2,TRBJ2-7,NA,TRBV5-1,TGCGCCAGCAGCCTTGGACTAGCGGGAGGCAATTCCTACGAGCAGTACTTC,CASSLGLAGGNSYEQYF
NA,TRBJ2-7,NA,TRBV15,TGTGCCACCACCATGGGACCGATTTCTAGGGAGCAGTACTTC,CATTMGPISREQYF
TRBD2,TRBJ2-1,NA,TRBV9,TGTGCCAGCAGCGTAGGCGGGAGGGCCTGGAATGAGCAGTTCTTC,CASSVGGRAWNEQFF
TRBD1,TRBJ1-5,NA,TRBV28,TGTGCCAGCAGTTTATCGGGACAGGGGGGTCAGCCCCAGCATTTT,CASSLSGQGGQPQHF
TRBD2,TRBJ2-5,once,TRBV19,TGTGCCAGTAGTCTGACTAGCGCCGGGGGGACCCAGTACTTC,CASSLTSAGGTQYF
TRBD1,TRBJ2-3,once,TRBV5-1,TGCGCCAGCGAGCCTCAGGGGGCGGGAGATACGCAGTATTTT,CASEPQGAGDTQYF
NA,TRBJ2-3,NA,TRBV6-6,TGTGCCAGCAGTTACTCGACCCTAGCGGATACGCAGTATTTT,CASSYSTLADTQYF
TRBD2,TRBJ2-3,NA,TRBV5-1,TGCGCCAGCAGCCACGGGACTAGCGGGACTAGCACAGATACGCAGTATTTT,CASSHGTSGTSTDTQYF
NA,TRBJ2-1,NA,TRBV4-1,TGCGCCAGCAGCCCATTGGACCGCAATGAGCAGTTCTTC,CASSPLDRNEQFF
TRBD1,TRBJ2-4,NA,TRBV19,TGTGCCAGTAGTATTGAGTTCGGGACAGGGGACATTCAGTACTTC,CASSIEFGTGDIQYF
NA,TRBJ1-1,NA,TRBV11-3,TGTGCCAGCAGCTTAGATCATGGGGATGAAGCTTTCTTT,CASSLDHGDEAFF
TRBD2,TRBJ2-3,NA,TRBV7-2,TGTGCCAGCAGCTTAAGCGGGGGTTTTAGCACAGATACGCAGTATTTT,CASSLSGGFSTDTQYF
NA,TRBJ2-2,once,TRBV19,TGTGCCAGTAGGATTCAGGGGAACACCGGGGAGCTGTTTTTT,CASRIQGNTGELFF
TRBD2,TRBJ2-5,NA,TRBV6-5,TGTGCCAGCAGAAACGAGCGGGAGAGCCAGTACTTC,CASRNERESQYF
NA,TRBJ2-3,NA,TRBV21-1,TGTGCCAGCAGCAAAAGACTGGGGGGGCCAGATACGCAGTATTTT,CASSKRLGGPDTQYF
TRBD1,TRBJ1-5,NA,TRBV2,TGTGCCAGCAGTGAAAGGCAGGGGGCGGGCGGCAATCAGCCCCAGCATTTT,CASSERQGAGGNQPQHF
NA,TRBJ2-2,NA,TRBV6-5,TGTGCCAGCAGTTCCCCGAGGGGATCCGGGGAGCTGTTTTTT,CASSSPRGSGELFF
NA,TRBJ1-3,NA,TRBV19,TGTGCCAGTAGTATAGGAGAAGGACCTGGAAACACCATATATTTT,CASSIGEGPGNTIYF
TRBD2,TRBJ2-1,NA,TRBV5-4,TGTGCCAGCAGCCGGGGAGGGACTAGCGGTTACAATGAGCAGTTCTTC,CASSRGGTSGYNEQFF
NA,TRBJ2-5,NA,TRBV7-8,TGTGCCAGCAGCTCAGCGCGGCGTGGTGGCTTTCAAGAGACCCAGTACTTC,CASSSARRGGFQETQYF
NA,TRBJ2-2,NA,TRBV5-6,TGTGCCAGCAGCTTGAACAGGGCCACCGGGGAGCTGTTTTTT,CASSLNRATGELFF
NA,TRBJ1-1,NA,TRBV5-6,TGTGCCAGCAGCTCCACAGGAGTCTACACTGAAGCTTTCTTT,CASSSTGVYTEAFF
NA,TRBJ1-3,NA,TRBV6-5,TGTGCCAGCAGTCCGCCGGGTTCTAGAAACACCATATATTTT,CASSPPGSRNTIYF
NA,TRBJ1-3,NA,TRBV5-8,TGTGCCAGCAGCTTGGTGAGAAACACCATATATTTT,CASSLVRNTIYF
NA,TRBJ2-3,NA,TRBV2,TGTGCCAGCAGTGACTTATCGGTCAGCACAGATACGCAGTATTTT,CASSDLSVSTDTQYF
TRBD1,TRBJ1-4,NA,TRBV29-1,TGCAGCGTTGTTGGGGACAGTGGCAATGAAAAACTGTTTTTT,CSVVGDSGNEKLFF
NA,TRBJ2-3,NA,TRBV6-1,TGTGCCAGCAGTGAAGCGGCAGGGGTAGGGGATACGCAGTATTTT,CASSEAAGVGDTQYF
NA,TRBJ1-5,NA,TRBV19,TGTGCCAGTAGTATAAGGGATAGCAATCAGCCCCAGCATTTT,CASSIRDSNQPQHF
NA,TRBJ1-6,NA,TRBV23-1,TGCGCCAGCCGTCGGGGGGGAACTAATTCACCCCTCCACTTT,CASRRGGTNSPLHF